The rows below give T cell receptor beta chains drawn from one sample of a study of early stage breast cancer tumors. Clones were read by immunoSEQ multiplex PCR, and TCRdb kept only the in-frame ones, dropping some. The table records about 10,000 clones, around 79% of them present only once. Source material: normal breast tissue next to the tumor. The receptors were sampled from a person in their 40s with breast cancer. The CDR3 runs from the conserved cysteine through the conserved F or W. Fields, in order: V gene, D gene, clone size, CDR3 length, J gene, CDR3 protein, CDR3 DNA. The D gene is left open where the match is weak. Clone size is not always given. Where it is, it says once, few, many or a class for expanded clones.

TRBV6-6	-	-	13	TRBJ2-1	CASSYVDGDEQFF	TGTGCCAGCAGTTACGTGGACGGGGATGAGCAGTTCTTC
TRBV11-3	TRBD1	-	15	TRBJ2-3	CASSLGQGITDTQYF	TGTGCCAGCAGCTTAGGACAGGGGATCACAGATACGCAGTATTTT
TRBV14	-	few	16	TRBJ2-3	CASSQTRFPPADTQYF	TGTGCCAGCAGCCAAACCCGATTCCCTCCTGCAGATACGCAGTATTTT
TRBV5-1	-	-	13	TRBJ1-3	CASSLTRLSTIYF	TGCGCCAGCAGCCTGACGCGTCTCAGCACCATATATTTT
TRBV11-3	-	once	17	TRBJ1-3	CASSLDSLRGRGNTIYF	TGTGCCAGCAGCTTAGATTCCCTTAGAGGGAGAGGAAACACCATATATTTT
TRBV18	TRBD1	-	15	TRBJ2-7	CASSPGTGNTYEQYF	TGTGCCAGCTCACCAGGGACAGGGAACACCTACGAGCAGTACTTC
TRBV6-1	-	-	17	TRBJ2-3	CASSESILTPSTDTQYF	TGTGCCAGCAGTGAATCCATCCTGACTCCTAGCACAGATACGCAGTATTTT
TRBV18	-	once	15	TRBJ2-1	CASSPNGPPDNEQFF	TGTGCCAGCTCACCGAACGGGCCGCCCGACAATGAGCAGTTCTTC
TRBV6-5	-	-	16	TRBJ2-6	CASSYPTESGANVLTF	TGTGCCAGCAGTTACCCCACGGAATCTGGGGCCAACGTCCTGACTTTC
TRBV27	-	-	14	TRBJ1-5	CASSAGWSNQPQHF	TGTGCCAGCAGTGCGGGTTGGAGCAATCAGCCCCAGCATTTT
TRBV7-2	TRBD2	-	19	TRBJ2-5	CASSLSGSLASGNQETQYF	TGTGCCAGCAGCTTATCTGGGTCCTTGGCTAGCGGAAACCAAGAGACCCAGTACTTC
TRBV6-1	TRBD2	-	15	TRBJ2-7	CASKRTSGFYYEQYF	TGTGCCAGCAAACGGACTAGCGGGTTTTACTACGAGCAGTACTTC
TRBV10-2	-	-	15	TRBJ1-2	CASSDSGGSNYGYTF	TGCGCCAGCAGTGATTCGGGGGGGTCTAACTATGGCTACACCTTC
TRBV28	-	-	13	TRBJ2-3	CASSLGQSDTQYF	TGTGCCAGCAGTTTGGGGCAGTCAGATACGCAGTATTTT
TRBV6-1	-	-	12	TRBJ2-2	CASSGRHGELFF	TGTGCCAGCAGTGGTCGGCACGGGGAGCTGTTTTTT
TRBV5-6	-	once	14	TRBJ1-1	CASSEDSLNTEAFF	TGTGCCAGCAGTGAAGACAGCCTGAACACTGAAGCTTTCTTT